This TCR beta chain was sequenced during a study of T cell repertoires in cytomegalovirus infection. The study, taken as a whole, reports: Clonotypes of TCR beta that were HLA-C-restricted and CMV-specific dominated the ex vivo response.

TCRdb recomputed calls from the reads with MiXCR, one row per CDR3 protein. This table has about 920,000 distinct CDR3 sequences, roughly 30% appearing once. On this clonotype: Its target is not known.

This CDR3 spans 15 amino acids. Germline values: CDR1 SEHNR, CDR2 FQNEAQ (reference sequence). The J gene is TRBJ1-5, the V gene TRBV7-9; D is tentatively TRBD1 or TRBD2 (5 bases each). Gene TRBJ2-3 matches the end of the DNA better, so the J call may be wrong. This receptor was obtained from a human donor in good health (CMV status not recorded). Some clones in this sample may be carry-over from other donors' samples. Sequences were derived from cultured CD8+ T cells from PBMCs, sampled from culture after CMV antigen stimulation. CDR3 region: CASSLAWGSNQPQYF. The CDR3 nucleotides are TGTGCCAGCAGCTTAGCTTGGGGGAGCAATCAGCCCCAGTATTTT.